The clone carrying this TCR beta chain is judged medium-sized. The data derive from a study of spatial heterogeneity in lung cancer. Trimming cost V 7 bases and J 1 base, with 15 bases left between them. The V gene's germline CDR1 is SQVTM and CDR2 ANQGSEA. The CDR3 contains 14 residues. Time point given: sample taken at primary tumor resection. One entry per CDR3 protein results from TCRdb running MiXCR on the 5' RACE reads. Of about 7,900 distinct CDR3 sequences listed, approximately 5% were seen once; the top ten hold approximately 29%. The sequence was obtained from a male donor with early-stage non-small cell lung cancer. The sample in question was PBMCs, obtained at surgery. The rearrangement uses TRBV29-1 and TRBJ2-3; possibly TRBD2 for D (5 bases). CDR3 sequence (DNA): TGCAGCGCTGCGGACTGGGCCCGCACAGATACGCAGTATTTT. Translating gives CSAADWARTDTQYF.